This T cell receptor beta chain was profiled in a study of glioma-infiltrating T cells. TCR alpha and beta CDR3 regions were amplified from RNA using iRepertoire nested multiplex PCR. TCRdb passed the multiplex PCR reads through MiXCR, listing each CDR3 protein once. Of 300,000 to 450,000 distinct CDR3 sequences in the sample, roughly two fifths are singletons; the top ten hold about 12%. Turning to this clonotype: An end of the junction does not agree with germline; a read error may underlie this.

The CDR3 contains 13 residues. Germline V CDR1 and CDR2: DFQATT, SNEGSKA (reference sequence). The sample comprised glioma tissue, nonneoplastic brain tissue, or PBMCs (not recorded which). The chain has TRBV20-1 and TRBJ2-3; D may correspond to TRBD1 or TRBD2 (5 bases each). The source is a human donor with low-grade glioma or glioblastoma, undergoing nonglioma brain surgery, or in good health (not recorded which). The CDR3 protein is CSAGDGGRHTQYF. As DNA, the CDR3 is TGCAGTGCTGGAGATGGGGGACGGCATACGCAGTATTTT.